These 24 T cell receptor beta chains share one sample of origin, sequenced in a study of control samples from healthy donors and cancer patients. The data were produced by immunoSEQ multiplex PCR, yet TCRdb's version contains in-frame clones alone and is incomplete. The profile shows tens of thousands of clones, 75% to 95% of them singletons. The sequenced sample consisted of PBMCs. The receptor source for this set is a woman in her thirties or forties with head and neck cancer.

V gene TRBV27 combines with J gene TRBJ2-3, with 12 bases matching TRBD1. The length of the CDR3 is 15 residues. J was trimmed by 6 bases and V by 5 bases; bases with no gene match: 6. From germline, CDR1 is MNHEY and CDR2 SMNVEV (reference sequence). In nucleotides, the CDR3 is TGTGCCAGCAGTCCCGGGACAGGGGGCGCGGATACGCAGTATTTT. This gives the protein CASSPGTGGADTQYF.

This rearrangement joins TRBV21-1 to TRBJ2-3; the table's D call, TRBD1, has no DNA check behind it. TRBV21-1 is a pseudogene segment. The length of the CDR3 is 16 residues. This CDR3 is CASSSSRDTGTDTQYF. Written as DNA, the CDR3 is TGTGCCAGCAGCTCATCCCGGGACACTGGCACAGATACGCAGTATTTT.

This chain connects TRBV29-1 to TRBJ2-1; 7 nucleotides line up with TRBD1. CDR3 size: 14 residues. Germline CDR1 and CDR2: SQVTM and ANQGSEA. The trim removed 7 bases at V and 2 bases at J, leaving 8 bases unmatched. The CDR3 here is CSGYPGQTYNEQFF. The CDR3 DNA reads TGCAGCGGATATCCGGGACAGACCTACAATGAGCAGTTCTTC.

Concerning this clone: This sample also contains other DNA sequences that code for the same CDR3. This chain links TRBV28 with TRBJ2-7, with D possibly matching TRBD1 (5 bases). The CDR3 has 12 residues. V lost 2 bases, J lost 4 bases, and 6 bases lay in between. Germline loops: CDR1 MDHEN, CDR2 SYDVKM. CDR3 in amino acids: CASSLQGYEQYF. CDR3 nucleotide sequence: TGTGCCAGCAGTTTACAGGGTTACGAGCAGTACTTC.

V usage is TRBV3-1 (or the pseudogene TRBV3-2) and J usage is TRBJ1-5, with D unresolved. Trimming cost V 4 bases and J 1 base, with 14 bases left between them. The CDR3 sequence is 16 residues long. Germline values: CDR1 LGHDT, CDR2 YNNKEL (reference sequence). The DNA of the CDR3 is TGTGCCAGCAGCCCACTAAGGACCACAAGCAATCAGCCCCAGCATTTT. Its translation: CASSPLRTTSNQPQHF.

This chain uses TRBV19 with TRBJ2-7; 7 bases fit TRBD1. Germline CDR1 reads LNHDA; CDR2 reads SQIVND (reference sequence). CDR3 length equals 14 residues. Trimming removed 1 base from V and 3 bases from J; junction bases left unmatched: 3. The CDR3 loop reads CASSIGGQHYEQYF. The CDR3 nucleotides are TGTGCCAGTAGTATAGGGGGACAGCACTACGAGCAGTACTTC.

The rearrangement links TRBV7-3 to TRBJ2-1, with D possibly TRBD1 on 6 matching bases. Germline V gene data show CDR1 as SGHTA and CDR2 as FQGTGA. The V end lost 4 bases, the J end lost 1 base, and 17 bases lay between the germline ends. This CDR3 has 17 amino acids. This CDR3 is CASSSSDRFSSYNEQFF. As DNA, the CDR3 is TGTGCCAGCAGCTCGTCAGACAGGTTTAGTTCCTACAATGAGCAGTTCTTC.

This rearrangement joins TRBV13 to TRBJ2-7; D tentatively reads TRBD1 or TRBD2 (5 bases each). The V and J ends lost 0 bases and 2 bases respectively, with 11 bases between them. The CDR3 spans 15 residues. Germline CDR1 is PRHDT and CDR2 is FYEKMQ (reference sequence). The CDR3 region is CASSLGSGAPYEQYF. The CDR3 DNA reads as TGTGCCAGCAGCTTAGGGTCCGGGGCCCCCTACGAGCAGTACTTC.

The rearrangement links TRBV5-1 to TRBJ1-2, with 7 positions matching TRBD1. This CDR3 is 14 amino acids long. Unmatched junction bases numbered 7, after V lost 3 bases and J lost 5 bases. Germline V lookup: CDR1 SGHRS, CDR2 YFSETQ. The CDR3 DNA follows: TGCGCCAGCAGCTCGATGACAGGGAGGTATGGCTACACCTTC. Translated: CASSSMTGRYGYTF.

The chain recombines TRBV5-1 with TRBJ2-1; 10 bases are a match to TRBD2. V lost 0 bases to trimming and J lost 10 bases; unmatched junction nucleotides: 4. The CDR3 consists of 14 residues. Germline loops: CDR1 SGHRS, CDR2 YFSETQ. The CDR3 loop is CASSLVVAGGEQFF. DNA for the CDR3: TGCGCCAGCAGCTTGGTAGTAGCGGGAGGCGAGCAGTTCTTC.

The V call is TRBV12-3 or TRBV12-4, the J call TRBJ2-7; D is unresolved. V lost 3 bases to trimming and J lost 3 bases, with 6 bases between them. This CDR3 comprises 12 residues. The DNA of the CDR3 is TGTGCCAGCAGTTTGTTCCTCTACGAGCAGTACTTC. As protein: CASSLFLYEQYF.

The CDR3 protein is CASSQVRRGDNQPQHF. The CDR3 DNA follows: TGCGCCAGCAGCCAAGTCCGCAGGGGCGACAATCAGCCCCAGCATTTT. The chain combines TRBV4-1 with TRBJ1-5, with D perhaps matching TRBD1 (6 bases). The CDR3 has 16 residues. CDR1 and CDR2 from the germline V gene are MGHRA and YSYEKL. The V end was cut by 1 base, the J end by 3 bases, with 13 bases between.

The gene calls are TRBV19 and TRBJ2-5, with 9 bases identical to TRBD2. CDR3 length: 15 residues. Germline V gene data show CDR1 as LNHDA and CDR2 as SQIVND (reference sequence). The V gene end was trimmed by 5 bases and the J gene end by 0 bases; junction bases not matched to a gene: 4. DNA of the CDR3: TGTGCCAGTAGTGAGACTAGCGGCCACCAAGAGACCCAGTACTTC. It codes for CASSETSGHQETQYF.

This chain links TRBV28 with TRBJ1-5; tentative D call: TRBD1 (5 bases). Germline V CDR1 and CDR2: MDHEN, SYDVKM. The CDR3 sequence is 13 residues long. V lost 1 base to trimming and J lost 4 bases, with 5 bases between them. CDR3: CASSLSGNQPQHF. CDR3 DNA: TGTGCCAGCAGTTTATCAGGGAATCAGCCCCAGCATTTT.

The chain joins TRBV30 to TRBJ2-2; 13 bases line up with TRBD2. The germline CDR1 and CDR2 sequences are GTSNPN and SVGIG (reference sequence). CDR3 size: 18 residues. The V and J ends lost 3 bases and 5 bases, in that order; junction bases with no gene match: 12. CDR3 region: CAWSLVRTSGSGTGELFF. The CDR3 bases are TGTGCCTGGAGCCTCGTTCGGACTAGCGGGAGCGGGACCGGGGAGCTGTTTTTT.

The chain uses TRBV30 and TRBJ2-7; D may be TRBD2 (7 bases). Germline assignment: CDR1 GTSNPN and CDR2 SVGIG (reference sequence). CDR3 size: 14 residues. Trimming pared 2 bases from V and 7 bases from J, leaving 18 bases between. The CDR3 sequence: CAWSLVEGGGEQYF. DNA for the CDR3: TGTGCCTGGAGTCTAGTAGAAGGGGGGGGAGAGCAGTACTTC.

The J gene is TRBJ2-7, the V gene TRBV7-8; 11 bases line up with TRBD2. This CDR3 comprises 15 residues. V shed 4 bases and J 2 bases; nucleotides not matched to a gene: 4. Germline CDR1 SGHVS, CDR2 FQNEAQ. The CDR3 region has the DNA TGTGCCAGCAGCTCCCCGGGACTAGCGGCCTACGAGCAGTACTTC. This encodes CASSSPGLAAYEQYF.

This clone was observed once. CDR3 in amino acids: CASSRGGGTEAFF. The CDR3 DNA is TGTGCCAGCAGTAGGGGCGGTGGGACTGAAGCTTTCTTT. This chain joins TRBV6-5 and TRBJ1-1; D is perhaps TRBD1 (5 bases). Germline lookup yields CDR1 MNHEY and CDR2 SVGAGI. This CDR3 comprises 13 residues. V lost 5 bases to trimming and J lost 5 bases, with 12 bases between them.

V and J are TRBV2 and TRBJ2-6, with TRBD2 as a possible D gene (5 bases). V was shortened by 0 bases and J by 1 base, with 7 bases between the two germline ends. This CDR3 is 16 amino acids long. Germline V lookup: CDR1 SNHLY, CDR2 FYNNEI. The chain's CDR3 is CASSEAPGSGANVLTF. The CDR3 DNA sequence: TGTGCCAGCAGTGAAGCGCCGGGGTCTGGGGCCAACGTCCTGACTTTC.

The chain joins TRBV7-9 to TRBJ2-3; D is possibly TRBD2 (7 bases). CDR1 is SEHNR and CDR2 is FQNEAQ in the germline V gene (reference sequence). Trimming took off 2 bases at V and 6 bases at J, with 15 bases between the two ends. The CDR3 contains 15 residues. In DNA, the CDR3 is TGTGCCAGCAGCTTATCGGGCGGGGGCTTGGATACGCAGTATTTT. This sequence encodes CASSLSGGGLDTQYF.

V usage is TRBV30 and J usage is TRBJ2-3; D might be TRBD2 (6 bases). Germline V gives CDR1 GTSNPN, CDR2 SVGIG (reference sequence). V gave up 3 bases and J gave up 6 bases, with 13 bases separating them. The CDR3 loop spans 13 amino acids. The CDR3 sequence is CAWSGGSHDTQYF. The CDR3, as DNA: TGTGCCTGGAGCGGGGGTTCCCACGATACGCAGTATTTT.

The chain employs TRBV6-5 and TRBJ2-3; D assignment may be TRBD1 or TRBD2 (5 bases each). Germline CDR1 is MNHEY and CDR2 is SVGAGI. The CDR3 totals 13 residues. Deletions cut 2 bases from V and 10 bases from J, with 13 bases between. The CDR3 region is CASSYARGRAQYF. The CDR3 DNA reads as TGTGCCAGCAGTTACGCGAGGGGCCGGGCGCAGTATTTT.

This chain connects TRBV27 to TRBJ1-2; 9 nucleotides align to TRBD1. The CDR3 totals 17 residues. CDR1 is MNHEY and CDR2 is SMNVEV in the germline V gene (reference sequence). V was pared by 0 bases and J by 8 bases, with 13 bases of the junction left unmatched. The CDR3 DNA sequence: TGTGCCAGCAGTTTATCCCATGGACAGGGGACCTATTCCGGCTACACCTTC. Translated, it gives CASSLSHGQGTYSGYTF.

The V call is TRBV12-3 or TRBV12-4, the J call TRBJ2-1; D perhaps matches TRBD2 (6 bases). The CDR3 consists of 13 residues. Between the trimmed V and J ends, which lost 6 bases and 8 bases, there was a span of 14 bases. This chain's CDR3 is CASRGTLTHEQFF. For the CDR3, the DNA is TGTGCCAGCAGAGGGACTCTGACTCATGAGCAGTTCTTC.